This T cell receptor (beta chain) was captured in a study of ipilimumab plus nivolumab after autologous stem cell transplantation. Points from the study as a whole: TCR repertoire, Treg phenotype and gut microbiota reportedly support more study of this approach.

Patients got ipilimumab 1 mg/kg beginning 14 to 28 days post-transplant. Assay used: immunoSEQ multiplex PCR; TCRdb lists only in-frame clones, some missing. The sample records tens of thousands of clones, 80% to 95% being singletons. This clone was seen only once. The antigen is undetermined. The V end lost 5 bases, the J end lost 4 bases, and 14 bases lay between the germline ends. This CDR3 contains 14 residues. Germline V gene data show CDR1 as SGHVS and CDR2 as FQNEAQ. The sequence came from a male donor with multiple myeloma. Material: PBMCs, obtained in a trial of ipilimumab plus nivolumab as post-transplant consolidation. This chain uses TRBV7-8 with TRBJ1-2; possible D gene TRBD1, 6 bases. Here the CDR3 DNA reads TGTGCCAGCAGCCCTCGGGGGGGGGCCTATGGCTACACCTTC. Amino acid sequence: CASSPRGGAYGYTF.